Below are 6 T cell receptor beta chains sequenced from a single sample in a study of T cell changes during pregnancy in multiple sclerosis. The data were produced by immunoSEQ multiplex PCR, yet TCRdb's version contains in-frame clones alone and is incomplete. The sample lists 65,000 to 75,000 clones, over 80% seen once, with approximately 3% in the top ten. The specimen was CD8+ T cells from peripheral blood mononuclear cells, collected in the third trimester of pregnancy. The receptors come from a female donor in good health, enrolled as a control in a pregnancy study.

The V gene is TRBV11-2, the J gene TRBJ2-3; a possible D gene is TRBD2 (5 bases). Trimming pared 5 bases from V and 2 bases from J, leaving 11 bases between. The germline gives CDR1 SGHAT, CDR2 FQNNGV. This CDR3 is 14 amino acids long. DNA of the CDR3: TGTGCCAGCAGCCCGCGGACTCCCACAGATACGCAGTATTTT. This translates into CASSPRTPTDTQYF. The full variable domain, in which reference TRBV11-2 and TRBJ2-3 provide the parts outside the CDR3, is EAGVAQSPRYKIIEKRQSVAFWCNPISGHATLYWYQQILGQGPKLLIQFQNNGVVDDSQLPKDRFSAERLKGVDSTLKIQPAKLEDSAVYLCASSPRTPTDTQYFGPGTRLTVL.

This chain joins TRBV7-9 and TRBJ2-2; no clear D. CDR1 is SEHNR, CDR2 FQNEAQ, per germline (reference sequence). The CDR3 length is 13 residues. V lost 5 bases and J lost 5, with 9 bases in between. For the CDR3, the DNA is TGTGCCAGCAGCCCGTGGAGTACCGGGGAGCTGTTTTTT. This gives the protein CASSPWSTGELFF.

The CDR3 DNA reads as TGTGCCAGCAGCCTAAGGGGACAGAATGAGCAGTTCTTC. The encoded protein is CASSLRGQNEQFF. The chain carries TRBV6-7 and TRBJ2-1, with 7 bases that match TRBD1. TRBV6-7 is an ORF; its function is uncertain. The CDR3 has 13 amino acids. V was clipped by 6 bases and J by 7 bases; unmatched bases: 6.

The chain joins TRBV4-1 to TRBJ1-3, with 7 nucleotides matching TRBD1. CDR3 length: 16 residues. Germline V gene data show CDR1 as MGHRA and CDR2 as YSYEKL. The ends lost 0 bases at V and 5 bases at J; junction bases unmatched: 7. The CDR3: CASSQDVTGWRNTIYF. The CDR3 DNA follows: TGCGCCAGCAGCCAAGATGTGACAGGGTGGCGAAACACCATATATTTT.

The chain has TRBV29-1 and TRBJ2-7, with TRBD1 as a possible D gene (5 bases). Germline CDR1 is SQVTM and CDR2 is ANQGSEA. V lost 0 bases to trimming and J lost 5 bases, with 8 bases between them. CDR3 length: 12 residues. The CDR3 sequence: CSVEDRAHEQYF. Here the CDR3 DNA reads TGCAGCGTTGAAGACAGGGCCCACGAGCAGTACTTC.

The chain uses TRBV13 and TRBJ1-1, with 8 bases matching TRBD1. The CDR3 extends over 14 amino acids. With 5 bases clipped from V and 4 bases from J, the junction kept 6 bases outside the gene matches. Looked up from germline, CDR1 is PRHDT and CDR2 is FYEKMQ (reference sequence). The CDR3 nucleotides read TGTGCCAGCAGCCCGCGGACAGGGTTCACTGAAGCTTTCTTT. This encodes CASSPRTGFTEAFF.